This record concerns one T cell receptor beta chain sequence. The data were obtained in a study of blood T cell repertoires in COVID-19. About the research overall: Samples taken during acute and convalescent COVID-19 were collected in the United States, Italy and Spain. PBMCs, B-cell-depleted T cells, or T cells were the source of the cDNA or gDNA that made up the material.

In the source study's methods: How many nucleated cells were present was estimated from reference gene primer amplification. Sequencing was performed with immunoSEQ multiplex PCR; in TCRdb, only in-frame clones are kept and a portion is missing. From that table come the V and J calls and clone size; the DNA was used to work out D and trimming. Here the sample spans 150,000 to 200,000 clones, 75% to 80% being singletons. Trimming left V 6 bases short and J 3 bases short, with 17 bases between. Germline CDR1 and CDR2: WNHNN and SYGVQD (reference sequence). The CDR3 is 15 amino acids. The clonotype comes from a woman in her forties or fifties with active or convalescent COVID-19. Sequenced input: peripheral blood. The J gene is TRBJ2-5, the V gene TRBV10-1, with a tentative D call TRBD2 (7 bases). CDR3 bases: TGCGCCAGCAGGAGGGGGGGAGGGACTAAAGAGACCCAGTACTTC. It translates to CASRRGGGTKETQYF.